These T cell receptor beta chains were read from a single sample in a study of blood T cell repertoires in COVID-19. The table came from immunoSEQ multiplex PCR; TCRdb's copy has only in-frame clones and leaves some out. This table has 150,000 to 200,000 clones, 80% to 90% appearing once. Sequencing used peripheral blood. The receptors derive from a woman in her 70s with COVID-19, enrolled during active disease. CDR3s include the opening cysteine and the closing phenylalanine or tryptophan.

v_gene,len,j_gene,CDR3aa
TRBV4-1,14,TRBJ2-7,CASSQSPFLYEQYF
TRBV5-6,16,TRBJ1-4,CASSWDRFATNEKLFF
TRBV10-3,15,TRBJ2-3,CAIMSGLLSTDTQYF
TRBV20-1,15,TRBJ1-2,CSASSGQFPSYGYTF
TRBV28,11,TRBJ2-1,CASGEGDEQFF
TRBV27,15,TRBJ2-7,CASRLGPGQGGEQYF
TRBV2,15,TRBJ2-3,CASSRDRGNTDTQYF
TRBV11-2,11,TRBJ2-7,CASSLFFEQYF
TRBV11-1,14,TRBJ2-5,CASSFWGDVETQYF
TRBV29-1,11,TRBJ1-2,CSVKTGYGYTF
TRBV7-8,15,TRBJ1-3,CASSDQGAEGNTIYF
TRBV28,15,TRBJ2-2,CASRRLAVNTGELFF
TRBV5-6,17,TRBJ1-2,CASSLGETRRGNYGYTF
TRBV6-2/TRBV6-3,16,TRBJ2-1,CASSYSTTGTSHEQFF
TRBV7-9,17,TRBJ2-3,CANSPPGAGGYTDTQYF
TRBV30,14,TRBJ1-5,CAWGTGSQDQPQHF
TRBV2,13,TRBJ2-2,CASTSQPTGELFF
TRBV3-1/TRBV3-2,13,TRBJ2-1,CASSQRGKQECFF
TRBV29-1,14,TRBJ2-1,CSVGDRGRINEQFF
TRBV6-5,14,TRBJ2-7,CASRPGQGPYEQYF
TRBV15,15,TRBJ1-1,CATSRWTVGNTEAFF
TRBV18,13,TRBJ1-1,CASSGREDTEAFF
TRBV21-1,15,TRBJ1-5,CASSPFGQNNQPQHF
TRBV4-2,15,TRBJ1-4,CASSQPGQGNEKLFF
TRBV2,14,TRBJ1-2,CASSEKPGIYGYTF